This T cell receptor (beta chain) was recovered during a study of shared clonotypes between healthy human individuals. V lost 4 bases and J lost 6, with 13 bases in between. CDR3 length equals 13 residues. From germline, CDR1 is MGHRA and CDR2 YSYEKL. This clone was picked up one time. What it binds is not known. Assay execution proceeded at the deep level. Libraries were prepared by immunoSEQ multiplex PCR; TCRdb keeps only in-frame clonotypes and omits some of them. Of approximately 980,000 clones listed, approximately 76% are singletons. Nashville, Tennessee was home to all donors, each a Caucasian adult. Points from the study as a whole: Relative to memory subsets, naive subsets generally showed larger estimated richness.

The specimen sequenced was memory CD4+ T cells sorted from blood. Subset defined: CD45RA-negative fraction. This TCR came from a man aged 18 to 29 in good health. This chain uses TRBV4-1 with TRBJ2-7; the D gene is possibly TRBD2 (5 bases). DNA of the CDR3: TGCGCCAGCAGCCTTCGGGTAGCGACCGAGCAGTACTTC. Amino acid sequence: CASSLRVATEQYF.